The rows below give T cell receptor beta chains drawn from one sample of a study of T-cell memory formation after mild COVID-19. MiXCR, run by TCRdb on the 5' RACE reads, gives a single entry per CDR3 protein. Of 550,000 to 600,000 distinct CDR3 sequences listed, roughly 20% were seen once; the top ten hold 7.5% to 9.5%. The sample comprised PBMCs or a T cell subset sorted from them (not recorded which). Receptors were obtained from an adult woman who had mild COVID-19 (a few samples of this study predate the infection). Cell type and time point are not known. CDR3s include the opening cysteine and the closing phenylalanine or tryptophan. The D gene is left open where the match is weak. Clone sizes are given selectively: once, few, many, or a class where the clone is expanded.

few,TRBJ2-1,TRBD2,TRBV5-6,CASSYPAGAHLGNEQFF,TGTGCCAGCAGCTACCCAGCGGGAGCACATCTAGGCAATGAGCAGTTCTTC
few,TRBJ2-7,-,TRBV20-1,CSAYSAASYEQYF,TGCAGTGCCTACTCAGCAGCGTCCTACGAGCAGTACTTC
-,TRBJ2-7,TRBD1,TRBV2,CASKRGTESYEQYF,TGTGCCAGCAAAAGGGGGACAGAATCCTACGAGCAGTACTTC
few,TRBJ2-1,TRBD2,TRBV6-5,CASSGGLDNEQFF,TGTGCCAGCAGCGGAGGACTAGACAATGAGCAGTTCTTC
few,TRBJ2-2,TRBD2,TRBV7-8,CASSLLGEGTGELFF,TGTGCCAGCAGCCTCCTAGGGGAGGGCACCGGGGAGCTGTTTTTT
few,TRBJ1-1,-,TRBV7-8,CASSLTGGVREAFF,TGTGCCAGCAGCTTAACCGGTGGGGTAAGGGAAGCTTTCTTT
-,TRBJ1-3,-,TRBV30,CAWSAGHSGNTIYF,TGTGCCTGGAGTGCCGGGCACTCTGGAAACACCATATATTTT
-,TRBJ1-1,-,TRBV19,CATWWTALMNTEAFF,TGTGCCACTTGGTGGACGGCCCTAATGAACACTGAAGCTTTCTTT
many,TRBJ1-4,-,TRBV5-1,CASSSTTGPEGKLFF,TGCGCCAGCAGCTCAACCACGGGACCCGAGGGGAAACTGTTTTTT
few,TRBJ2-1,TRBD2,TRBV7-6,CASSSGLGSYNEQFF,TGTGCCAGCAGCTCAGGACTAGGGTCTTACAATGAGCAGTTCTTC
few,TRBJ1-2,TRBD1,TRBV2,CAISRTGAGYTF,TGTGCCATCTCCCGGACAGGGGCCGGCTACACCTTC
-,TRBJ2-3,-,TRBV4-1,CASSSDPGSTDTQYF,TGCGCCAGCAGCTCCGACCCCGGGAGCACAGATACGCAGTATTTT
-,TRBJ2-3,-,TRBV7-9,CASSTDRTDTQYF,TGTGCCAGCAGCACTGACAGAACAGATACGCAGTATTTT
few,TRBJ1-5,-,TRBV20-1,CSARGGETQPQHF,TGCAGTGCTAGAGGAGGGGAGACCCAGCCCCAGCATTTT
once,TRBJ1-3,-,TRBV18,CASSPQELSGNTIYF,TGTGCCAGCTCCCCACAGGAACTCTCTGGAAACACCATATATTTT
-,TRBJ1-1,-,TRBV3-1,CASSQATYTEAFF,TGTGCCAGCAGCCAAGCCACGTACACTGAAGCTTTCTTT
few,TRBJ2-7,-,TRBV7-3,CASSLGTGEQYF,TGTGCCAGCAGCCTCGGGACTGGCGAGCAGTACTTC
few,TRBJ2-3,-,TRBV27,CASSFTMYSDTQYF,TGTGCCAGCAGTTTCACAATGTATTCAGATACGCAGTATTTT